This is a list of T cell receptor beta chains from one sample in a study of T cells after yellow fever vaccination. TCRdb re-analysed the 5' RACE reads in MiXCR, keeping a single row per CDR3 protein. The profile covers about 320,000 distinct CDR3 sequences, with roughly 4.3% appearing a single time and roughly 21% taken by the ten largest. The sample in question was PBMCs, obtained 15 days after the yellow fever booster vaccination. Source of these receptors: a man between 18 and 29 years old who received the YFV17D yellow fever vaccine. Each CDR3 is given with its conserved first and last residue. Fields, in order: J gene, V gene, CDR3 protein.

TRBJ1-2 TRBV2 CASSLQGLYGYTF
TRBJ1-1 TRBV20-1 CSARTFDPPEAFF
TRBJ1-2 TRBV30 CAWSGQGAATF
TRBJ1-2 TRBV5-4 CASRQDRDYGYTF
TRBJ2-5 TRBV20-1 CSAFRGGEGQYF
TRBJ2-1 TRBV5-6 CASGRAVGWKFF
TRBJ2-1 TRBV20-1 CSATDVRSSYNEQFF
TRBJ2-3 TRBV9 CASSVLTGVSDTQYF
TRBJ2-2 TRBV15 CATSRDPGTPSLTGELFF
TRBJ1-5 TRBV20-1 CSASRGPMMDENQPQHF
TRBJ1-2 TRBV7-9 CASSPANLGQLQNYGYTF
TRBJ2-6 TRBV9 CASSAGAGANVLTF
TRBJ2-1 TRBV11-2 CASSLAAGVEFF
TRBJ2-5 TRBV7-2 CASSTGQGAQETQYF
TRBJ1-1 TRBV15 CATSRGDFITEAFF
TRBJ1-2 TRBV6-5 CASINRNYGYTF
TRBJ2-1 TRBV5-1 CASSLGVLDEQFF
TRBJ2-1 TRBV23-1 CASSQWRTKVYNEQFF
TRBJ1-5 TRBV6-1 CASSEALGSDQPQHF
TRBJ2-1 TRBV20-1 CSADGTSGVDEQFF
TRBJ2-4 TRBV18 CASSAEGRGVQYF
TRBJ2-3 TRBV4-1 CASSQDRRGRSTDTQYF
TRBJ2-2 TRBV5-5 CASSPSPNTGELFF
TRBJ2-4 TRBV9 CASSVSPFKNIQYF